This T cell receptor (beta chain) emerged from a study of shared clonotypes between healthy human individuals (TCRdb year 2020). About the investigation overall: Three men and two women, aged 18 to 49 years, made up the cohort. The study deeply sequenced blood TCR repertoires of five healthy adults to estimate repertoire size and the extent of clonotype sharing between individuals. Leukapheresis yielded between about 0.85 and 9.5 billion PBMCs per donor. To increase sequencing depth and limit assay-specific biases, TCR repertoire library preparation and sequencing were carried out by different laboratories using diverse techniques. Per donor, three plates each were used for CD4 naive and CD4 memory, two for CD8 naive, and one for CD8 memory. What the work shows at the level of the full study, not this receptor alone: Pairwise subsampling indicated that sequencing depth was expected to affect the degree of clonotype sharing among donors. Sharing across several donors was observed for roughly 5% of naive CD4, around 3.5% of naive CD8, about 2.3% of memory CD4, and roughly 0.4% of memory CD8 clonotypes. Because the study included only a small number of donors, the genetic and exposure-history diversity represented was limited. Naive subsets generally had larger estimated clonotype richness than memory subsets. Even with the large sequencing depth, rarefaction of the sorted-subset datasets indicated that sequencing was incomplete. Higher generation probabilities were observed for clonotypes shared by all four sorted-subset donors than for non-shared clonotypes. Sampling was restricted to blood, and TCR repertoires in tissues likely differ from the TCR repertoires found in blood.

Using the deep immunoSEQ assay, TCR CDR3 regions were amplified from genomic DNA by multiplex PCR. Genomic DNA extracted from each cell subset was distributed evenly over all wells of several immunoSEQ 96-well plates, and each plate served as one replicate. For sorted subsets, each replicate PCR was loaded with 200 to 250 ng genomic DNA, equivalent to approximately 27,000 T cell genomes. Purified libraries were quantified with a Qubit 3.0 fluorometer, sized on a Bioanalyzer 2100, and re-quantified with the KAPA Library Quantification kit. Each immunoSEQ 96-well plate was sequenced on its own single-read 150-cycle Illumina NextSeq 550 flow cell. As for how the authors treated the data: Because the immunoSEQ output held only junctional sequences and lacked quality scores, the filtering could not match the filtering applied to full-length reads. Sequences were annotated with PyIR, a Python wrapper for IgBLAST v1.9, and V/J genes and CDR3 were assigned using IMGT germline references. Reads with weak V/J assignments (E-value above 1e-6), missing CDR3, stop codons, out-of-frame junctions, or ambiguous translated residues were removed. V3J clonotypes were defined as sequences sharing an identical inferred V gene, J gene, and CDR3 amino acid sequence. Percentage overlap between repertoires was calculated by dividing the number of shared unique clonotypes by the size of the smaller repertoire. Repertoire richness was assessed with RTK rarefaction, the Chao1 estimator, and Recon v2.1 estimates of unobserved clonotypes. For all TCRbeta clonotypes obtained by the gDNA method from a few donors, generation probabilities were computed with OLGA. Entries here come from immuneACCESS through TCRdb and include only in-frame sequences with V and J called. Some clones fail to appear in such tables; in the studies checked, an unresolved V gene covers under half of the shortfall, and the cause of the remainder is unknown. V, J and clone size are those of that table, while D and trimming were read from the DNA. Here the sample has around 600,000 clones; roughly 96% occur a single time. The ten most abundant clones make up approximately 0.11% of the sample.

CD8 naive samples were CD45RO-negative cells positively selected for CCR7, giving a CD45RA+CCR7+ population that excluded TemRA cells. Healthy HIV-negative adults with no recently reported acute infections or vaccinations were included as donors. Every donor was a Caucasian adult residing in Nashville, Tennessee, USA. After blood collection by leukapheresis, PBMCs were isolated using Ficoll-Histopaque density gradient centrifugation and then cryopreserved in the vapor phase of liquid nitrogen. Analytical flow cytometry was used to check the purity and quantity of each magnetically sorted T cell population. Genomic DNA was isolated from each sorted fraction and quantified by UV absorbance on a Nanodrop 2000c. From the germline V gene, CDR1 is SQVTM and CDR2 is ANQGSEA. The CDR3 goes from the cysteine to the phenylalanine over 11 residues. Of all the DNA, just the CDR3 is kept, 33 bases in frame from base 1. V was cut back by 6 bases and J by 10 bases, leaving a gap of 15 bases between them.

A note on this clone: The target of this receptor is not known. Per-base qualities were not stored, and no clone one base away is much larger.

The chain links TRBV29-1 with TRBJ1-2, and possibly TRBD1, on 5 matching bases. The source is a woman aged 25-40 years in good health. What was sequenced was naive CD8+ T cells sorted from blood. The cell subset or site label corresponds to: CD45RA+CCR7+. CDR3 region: CSVQLDTFYTF. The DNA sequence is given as TGCAGCGTACAATTGGACACCTTCTACACCTTC.